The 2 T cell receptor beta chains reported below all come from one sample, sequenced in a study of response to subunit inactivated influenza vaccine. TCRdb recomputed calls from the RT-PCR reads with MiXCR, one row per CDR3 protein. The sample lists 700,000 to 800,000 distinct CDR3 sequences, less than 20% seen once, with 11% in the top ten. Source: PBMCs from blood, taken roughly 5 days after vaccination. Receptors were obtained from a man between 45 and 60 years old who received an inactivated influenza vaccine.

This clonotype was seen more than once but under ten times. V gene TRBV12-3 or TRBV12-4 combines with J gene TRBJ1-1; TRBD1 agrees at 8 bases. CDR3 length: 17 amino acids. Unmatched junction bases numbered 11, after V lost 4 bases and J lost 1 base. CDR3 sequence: CASSSRLIGQGNTEAFF. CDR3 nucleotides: TGTGCCAGCAGTTCTCGGTTAATTGGACAGGGGAACACTGAAGCTTTCTTT.

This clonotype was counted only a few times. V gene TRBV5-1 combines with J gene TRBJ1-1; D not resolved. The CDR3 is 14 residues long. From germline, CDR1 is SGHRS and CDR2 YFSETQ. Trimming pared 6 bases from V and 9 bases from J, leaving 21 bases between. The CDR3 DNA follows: TGCGCCAGCAAGCCAGAATCCCTGGCGGCAAAAGCTTTCTTT. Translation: CASKPESLAAKAFF. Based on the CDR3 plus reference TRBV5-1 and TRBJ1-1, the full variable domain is KAGVTQTPRYLIKTRGQQVTLSCSPISGHRSVSWYQQTPGQGLQFLFEYFSETQRNKGNFPGRFSGRQFSNSRSEMNVSTLELGDSALYLCASKPESLAAKAFFGQGTRLTVV.